The 14 T cell receptor beta chains presented below share a single source sample, sequenced in a study of monozygotic twins with inflammatory bowel disease. One entry per CDR3 protein, without DNA, is what TCRdb gives after re-calling the 5' RACE reads. Across around 190,000 distinct CDR3 sequences, the top ten clones capture 1.6% of the sample. The specimen sequenced was blood. These receptors all come from a human donor with ulcerative colitis or Crohn's disease, or a healthy co-twin of an affected twin (not recorded which).

This sequence joins TRBV12-3 or TRBV12-4 and TRBJ2-7; TCRdb designates TRBD1, a call that cannot be tested without DNA. This CDR3 region has 15 residues. CDR3: CASSSSGQGSTKQYF.

The J gene is TRBJ1-3, the V gene TRBV6-2 or TRBV6-3; TCRdb calls TRBD1, which cannot be checked without DNA. The CDR3 length is 18 residues. Germline CDR1 is MNHEY and CDR2 is SVGEGT. CDR3 region: CASSTSWTAREGGNTIYF.

V and J are TRBV19 and TRBJ2-2. There are 16 residues in the CDR3. From germline, CDR1 is LNHDA and CDR2 SQIVND (reference sequence). CDR3 protein: CASSMLRGGNTGELFF.

This chain joins TRBV11-2 and TRBJ2-7; TCRdb gives TRBD1 as the D gene, but with no DNA this cannot be confirmed. The germline CDR1 and CDR2 sequences are SGHAT and FQNNGV. The CDR3 is made up of 12 amino acids. This chain's CDR3 is CASSWASYEQYF.

This sequence joins TRBV21-1 and TRBJ1-1; with no DNA, the TCRdb D assignment of TRBD1 cannot be verified. TRBV21-1 is designated a pseudogene. This CDR3 has 19 residues. The CDR3: CASLARNKTSAPLNTEAFF.

CDR3 sequence: CASRPPGYYNQPQHF. The chain carries TRBV19 and TRBJ1-5; TCRdb gives TRBD1 as the D gene, but with no DNA this cannot be confirmed. CDR1 and CDR2 (germline): LNHDA, SQIVND (reference sequence). The CDR3 spans 15 residues.

CDR3 in amino acids: CASTDWVDTDTQYF. This chain connects TRBV27 to TRBJ2-3. The CDR3 covers 14 residues. CDR1 is MNHEY and CDR2 is SMNVEV in the germline V gene (reference sequence).

The chain uses TRBV7-2 and TRBJ1-1. The CDR3 consists of 13 residues. The germline V gene has CDR1 SGHTA and CDR2 FQGNSA. This CDR3 reads CASSLGRETEAFF. The entire variable domain, with the rest obtained from reference TRBV7-2 and TRBJ1-1, is as follows: GAGVSQSPSNKVTEKGKDVELRCDPISGHTALYWYRQSLGQGLEFLIYFQGNSAPDKSGLPSDRFSAERTGGSVSTLTIQRTQQEDSAVYLCASSLGRETEAFFGQGTRLTVV.

The chain carries TRBV11-2 and TRBJ1-3; TCRdb's D gene call, TRBD1, goes unchecked for lack of DNA. Germline V CDR1 and CDR2: SGHAT, FQNNGV. This CDR3 has 17 amino acids. The chain's CDR3 is CASSPRGLRGTGNTIYF.

The chain couples TRBV20-1 to TRBJ2-5; the TRBD1 assignment by TCRdb is unverifiable without DNA. The CDR3 loop spans 13 amino acids. CDR1 and CDR2 from the germline V gene are DFQATT and SNEGSKA (reference sequence). Here the CDR3 reads CSATDSLGETQYF.

This chain joins TRBV11-3 and TRBJ2-1; TCRdb lists TRBD2, though no DNA is available to test this call. The CDR3 totals 16 residues. CDR1 and CDR2 (germline): SGHNT, YENEEA. CDR3 amino acids: CASSPTGRGNPYEQFF.

V usage is TRBV6-2 or TRBV6-3 and J usage is TRBJ1-2; the TCRdb call, TRBD1, lacks DNA for checking. This CDR3 spans 13 amino acids. Per germline, CDR1 MNHEY and CDR2 SVGEGT. The CDR3 is CASRSGQNYGYTF.

The rearrangement uses TRBV6-5 and TRBJ1-2. The CDR3 loop spans 14 amino acids. Germline V CDR1 and CDR2: MNHEY, SVGAGI. The CDR3 loop reads CASSYGGRRYGYTF.

This CDR3 is CASSYDRGGSPLHF. The rearrangement uses TRBV6-5 and TRBJ1-6; TCRdb selects TRBD1, and the lack of DNA leaves this call unchecked. CDR1 and CDR2 from the germline V gene are MNHEY and SVGAGI. The CDR3 is 14 amino acids.